These 12 T cell receptor beta chains originate from one sample sequenced in a study of technical replicates of blood from a few donors. Produced via immunoSEQ multiplex PCR; TCRdb's table is partial and in-frame only. Among around 93,000 clones listed, just under 95% were seen once. Specimen: T cells isolated from PBMCs. All receptors come from a human donor in good health.

CDR3: CSVKSRLNSYEQYF. Written as DNA, the CDR3 is TGCAGCGTTAAATCGAGGCTTAATTCCTACGAGCAGTACTTC. The V gene is TRBV29-1, the J gene TRBJ2-7, with unresolved D. Trimming pared 5 bases from V and 1 base from J, leaving 15 bases between. Germline V gene data show CDR1 as SQVTM and CDR2 as ANQGSEA. The CDR3 contains 14 residues.

The CDR3 DNA is TGTGCCAGCAGGGGGACTGAGCCCTCTGGAAACACCATATATTTT. Its translation: CASRGTEPSGNTIYF. The chain uses TRBV6-1 and TRBJ1-3, with D perhaps TRBD1 (5 bases). The CDR3 totals 15 residues. Germline CDR1 reads MNHNS; CDR2 reads SASEGT. V dropped 6 bases and J dropped 0 bases, with 12 bases sitting between them.

J is TRBJ2-1 and V is TRBV5-6, with 13 bases fitting TRBD2. The CDR3 contains 17 residues. J gave up 5 bases and V 4 bases, and 9 bases lay outside the gene matches. CDR1 is SGHDT, CDR2 YYEEEE, per germline. CDR3 sequence reads: CASSQLSGTSGDNEQFF. The CDR3 DNA reads TGTGCCAGCAGCCAACTCTCCGGGACTAGCGGGGACAATGAGCAGTTCTTC. The complete variable domain, with remaining parts taken from reference TRBV5-6 and TRBJ2-1, reads DAGVTQSPTHLIKTRGQQVTLRCSPKSGHDTVSWYQQALGQGPQFIFQYYEEEERQRGNFPDRFSGHQFPNYSSELNVNALLLGDSALYLCASSQLSGTSGDNEQFFGPGTRLTVL.

This rearrangement joins TRBV7-9 to TRBJ2-5; possibly TRBD1 for D (6 bases). Germline V CDR1 and CDR2: SEHNR, FQNEAQ (reference sequence). Between the trimmed V and J ends, which lost 5 bases and 5 bases, there was a span of 15 bases. The CDR3 extends over 14 amino acids. The CDR3 bases are TGTGCCAGCAGCCTACAGGGCTTCGGGGAGACCCAGTACTTC. Translated, it gives CASSLQGFGETQYF.

The V and J genes are TRBV6-1 and TRBJ1-4; 8 positions match TRBD1. J gave up 8 bases and V 2 bases, and 4 bases lay outside the gene matches. CDR3 length: 14 amino acids. Germline V gene lookup returns CDR1 MNHNS and CDR2 SASEGT. CDR3 nucleotide sequence: TGTGCCAGCAGTGAACAGGGGGCGTACGAAAAACTGTTTTTT. Translating it yields CASSEQGAYEKLFF.

V is TRBV5-1 and J is TRBJ2-1, with 9 bases matching TRBD2. The J segment lost 8 bases and the V segment lost 4 bases, leaving 10 bases of the junction unmatched. The germline V gene has CDR1 SGHRS and CDR2 YFSETQ. This CDR3 has 15 residues. The CDR3 coding sequence is TGCGCCAGCAGCCAAGACGGGACTAGCTATGATGAGCAGTTCTTC. Its protein product is CASSQDGTSYDEQFF.

This clone was observed a handful of times. V gene TRBV7-3 combines with J gene TRBJ2-5; 10 bases align to TRBD1. J was trimmed by 2 bases and V by 2 bases; bases with no gene match: 2. The CDR3 runs 15 residues. Germline V gene data show CDR1 as SGHTA and CDR2 as FQGTGA. In nucleotides, the CDR3 is TGTGCCAGCAGCTTAGGGGGACAGGGGCAAGAGACCCAGTACTTC. Its protein is CASSLGGQGQETQYF.

The chain links TRBV10-3 to TRBJ1-2; possibly TRBD1 for D (6 bases). Trimming left V 2 bases short and J 2 bases short, with 6 bases between. This CDR3 is 13 amino acids long. Germline CDR1 ENHRY, CDR2 SYGVKD. As DNA, the CDR3 is TGTGCCATCAGTGAGGGGACAAACTATGGCTACACCTTC. Encoded protein: CAISEGTNYGYTF.

This clone has a single count. This chain uses TRBV10-3 with TRBJ1-1, with 8 bases that match TRBD1. Trimming removed 5 bases from V and 5 bases from J; junction bases left unmatched: 4. Germline assignment: CDR1 ENHRY and CDR2 SYGVKD. The CDR3 extends over 13 amino acids. The CDR3 protein is CAISQGAVTEAFF. The CDR3 coding sequence is TGTGCCATCAGTCAGGGGGCGGTTACTGAAGCTTTCTTT.

The chain recombines TRBV5-1 with TRBJ1-2; possibly TRBD1 for D (6 bases). Germline V gene sequence: CDR1 SGHRS, CDR2 YFSETQ. Trimming left V 6 bases short and J 3 bases short, with 12 bases between. CDR3 length equals 13 residues. The CDR3 here is CASNQDSDYGYTF. The CDR3 DNA reads as TGCGCCAGCAACCAGGACAGTGACTATGGCTACACCTTC.

The V call is TRBV27, the J call TRBJ1-4, with 10 bases fitting TRBD1. The CDR3 sequence is 18 residues long. Per the germline V gene, CDR1 is MNHEY and CDR2 is SMNVEV (reference sequence). With V trimmed by 2 bases and J by 5 bases, 11 bases remained unmatched. In nucleotides, the CDR3 is TGTGCCAGCAGTTTAGGCGACAGGGGGCCCCCCTCAAATGAAAAACTGTTTTTT. Its protein is CASSLGDRGPPSNEKLFF.

V gene TRBV13 combines with J gene TRBJ2-3, with a possible D match to TRBD1 (5 bases). The CDR3 spans 16 residues. V was clipped by 1 base and J by 4 bases, with 15 bases between them. Germline V gives CDR1 PRHDT, CDR2 FYEKMQ (reference sequence). The DNA for the CDR3 is TGTGCCAGCAGCTTAGTTCAGGTACAGACAGCAGATACGCAGTATTTT. It encodes CASSLVQVQTADTQYF.